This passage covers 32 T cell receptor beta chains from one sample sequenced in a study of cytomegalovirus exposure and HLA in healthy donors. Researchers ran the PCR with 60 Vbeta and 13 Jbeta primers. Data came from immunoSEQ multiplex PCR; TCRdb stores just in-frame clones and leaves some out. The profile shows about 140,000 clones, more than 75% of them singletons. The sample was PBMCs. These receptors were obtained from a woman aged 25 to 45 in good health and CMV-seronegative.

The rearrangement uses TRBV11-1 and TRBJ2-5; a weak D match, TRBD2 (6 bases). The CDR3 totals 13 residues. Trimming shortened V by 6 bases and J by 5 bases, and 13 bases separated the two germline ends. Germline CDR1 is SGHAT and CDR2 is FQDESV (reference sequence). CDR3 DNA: TGTGCCAGCAGGGAATCTCGGGGGGAGACCCAGTACTTC. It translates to CASRESRGETQYF.

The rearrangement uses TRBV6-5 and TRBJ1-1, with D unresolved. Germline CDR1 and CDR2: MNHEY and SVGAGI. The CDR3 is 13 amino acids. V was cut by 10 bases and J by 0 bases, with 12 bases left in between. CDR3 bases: TGTGCCACCCATAAACAGATGAACACTGAAGCTTTCTTT. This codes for CATHKQMNTEAFF.

CDR3 bases: TGTGCCAGCAGCTTGGCCCTTCGGGAGTTAGAAGAGACCCAGTACTTC. This translates into CASSLALRELEETQYF. The chain is built from TRBV5-6 and TRBJ2-5, with a tentative D call TRBD2 (6 bases). CDR1 is SGHDT and CDR2 is YYEEEE in the germline V gene. This CDR3 comprises 16 residues. V lost 0 bases, J lost 3 bases, and 15 bases lay in between. Looking up the rest from reference TRBV5-6 and TRBJ2-5 gives the full variable domain: DAGVTQSPTHLIKTRGQQVTLRCSPKSGHDTVSWYQQALGQGPQFIFQYYEEEERQRGNFPDRFSGHQFPNYSSELNVNALLLGDSALYLCASSLALRELEETQYFGPGTRLLVL.

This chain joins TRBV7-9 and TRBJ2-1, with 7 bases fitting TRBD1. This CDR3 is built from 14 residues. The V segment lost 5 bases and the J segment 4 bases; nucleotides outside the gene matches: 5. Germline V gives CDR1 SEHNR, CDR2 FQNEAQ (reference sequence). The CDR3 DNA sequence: TGTGCCAGCAGCCCCGGGACAGATTACAATGAGCAGTTCTTC. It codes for CASSPGTDYNEQFF. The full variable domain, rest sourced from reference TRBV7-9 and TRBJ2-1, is DTGVSQNPRHKITKRGQNVTFRCDPISEHNRLYWYRQTLGQGPEFLTYFQNEAQLEKSRLLSDRFSAERPKGSFSTLEIQRTEQGDSAMYLCASSPGTDYNEQFFGPGTRLTVL.

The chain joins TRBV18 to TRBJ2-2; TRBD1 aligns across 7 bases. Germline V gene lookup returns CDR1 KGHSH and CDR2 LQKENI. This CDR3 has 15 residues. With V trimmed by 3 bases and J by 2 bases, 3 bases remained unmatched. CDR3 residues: CASSPRQGNTGELFF. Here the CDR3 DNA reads TGTGCCAGCTCACCCCGACAGGGTAACACCGGGGAGCTGTTTTTT.

The CDR3 sequence: CASSFGPAPIYEQYF. CDR3 DNA: TGTGCCAGCAGCTTTGGGCCTGCCCCTATCTACGAGCAGTACTTC. This chain links TRBV7-6 with TRBJ2-7; D is unclear. The V end lost 3 bases, the J end lost 3 bases, and 15 bases lay between the germline ends. The CDR3 is 15 amino acids. Germline-derived CDR1 and CDR2 are SGHVS and FNYEAQ.

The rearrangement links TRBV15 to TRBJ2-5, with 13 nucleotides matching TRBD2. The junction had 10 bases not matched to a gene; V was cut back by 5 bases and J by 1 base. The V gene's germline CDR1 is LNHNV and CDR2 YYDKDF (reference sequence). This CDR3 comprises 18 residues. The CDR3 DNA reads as TGTGCCACCAGCTCCCGACTAGCGGGGGGACGTACCCAAGAGACCCAGTACTTC. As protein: CATSSRLAGGRTQETQYF.

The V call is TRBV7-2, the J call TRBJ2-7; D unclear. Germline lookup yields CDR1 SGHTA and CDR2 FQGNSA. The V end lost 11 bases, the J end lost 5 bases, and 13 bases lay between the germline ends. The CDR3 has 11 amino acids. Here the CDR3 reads CASTMGHEQYF. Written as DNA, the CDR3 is TGTGCCTCGACCATGGGCCACGAGCAGTACTTC.

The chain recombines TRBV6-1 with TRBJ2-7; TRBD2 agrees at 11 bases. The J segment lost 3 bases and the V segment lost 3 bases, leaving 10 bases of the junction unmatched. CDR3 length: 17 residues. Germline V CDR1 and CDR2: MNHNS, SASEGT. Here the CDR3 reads CASSETPLLAGDYEQYF. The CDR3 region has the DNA TGTGCCAGCAGTGAGACACCGTTACTAGCGGGAGACTACGAGCAGTACTTC.

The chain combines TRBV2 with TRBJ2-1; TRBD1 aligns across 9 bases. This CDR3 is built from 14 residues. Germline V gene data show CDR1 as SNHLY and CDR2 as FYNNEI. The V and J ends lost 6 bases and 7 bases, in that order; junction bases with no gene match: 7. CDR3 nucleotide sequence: TGTGCCAGCAGCTCACAGGGGGCGATGAATGAGCAGTTCTTC. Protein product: CASSSQGAMNEQFF. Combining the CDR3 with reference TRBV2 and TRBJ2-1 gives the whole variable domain EPEVTQTPSHQVTQMGQEVILRCVPISNHLYFYWYRQILGQKVEFLVSFYNNEISEKSEIFDDQFSVERPDGSNFTLKIRSTKLEDSAMYFCASSSQGAMNEQFFGPGTRLTVL.

Here the CDR3 DNA reads TGTGCCAGCAGAGCGGGACTATTAACCTACGAGCAGTACTTC. Its protein is CASRAGLLTYEQYF. This chain uses TRBV6-1 with TRBJ2-7; 7 positions match TRBD2. Germline trimming cut 6 bases from V and 2 bases from J; bases unmatched to any gene: 7. CDR1 is MNHNS, CDR2 SASEGT, per germline. The CDR3 has 14 residues.

CDR3: CASSLATGVGYGYTF. DNA for the CDR3: TGCGCCAGCAGCTTGGCCACAGGGGTTGGCTATGGCTACACCTTC. The V gene is TRBV5-1, the J gene TRBJ1-2, with 7 positions matching TRBD1. The J segment lost 4 bases and the V segment lost 0 bases, leaving 6 bases of the junction unmatched. CDR3 size: 15 residues. Germline CDR1 SGHRS, CDR2 YFSETQ.

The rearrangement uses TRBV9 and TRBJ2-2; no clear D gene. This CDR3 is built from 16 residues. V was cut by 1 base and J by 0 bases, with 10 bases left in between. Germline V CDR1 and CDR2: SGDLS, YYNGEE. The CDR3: CASSVTTGSNTGELFF. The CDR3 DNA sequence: TGTGCCAGCAGCGTAACTACCGGCTCGAACACCGGGGAGCTGTTTTTT.

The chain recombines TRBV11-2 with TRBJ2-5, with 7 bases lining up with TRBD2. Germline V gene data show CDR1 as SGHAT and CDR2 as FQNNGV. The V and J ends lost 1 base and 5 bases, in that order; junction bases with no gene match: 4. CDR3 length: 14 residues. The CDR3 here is CASSLGISGETQYF. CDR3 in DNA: TGTGCCAGCAGCTTAGGTATTAGCGGGGAGACCCAGTACTTC.

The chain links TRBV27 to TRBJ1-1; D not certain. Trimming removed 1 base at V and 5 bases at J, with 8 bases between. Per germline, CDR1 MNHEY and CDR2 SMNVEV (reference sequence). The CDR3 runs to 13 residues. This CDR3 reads CASSLLVGTEAFF. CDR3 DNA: TGTGCCAGCAGTTTATTGGTCGGGACTGAAGCTTTCTTT.

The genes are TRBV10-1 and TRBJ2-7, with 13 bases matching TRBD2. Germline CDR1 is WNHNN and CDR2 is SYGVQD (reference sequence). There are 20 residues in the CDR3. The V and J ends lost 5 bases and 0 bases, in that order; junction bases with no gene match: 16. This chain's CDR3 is CASSPYRGTSGEILSYEQYF. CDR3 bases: TGCGCCAGCAGTCCCTACCGGGGGACTAGCGGGGAAATTCTCTCCTACGAGCAGTACTTC.

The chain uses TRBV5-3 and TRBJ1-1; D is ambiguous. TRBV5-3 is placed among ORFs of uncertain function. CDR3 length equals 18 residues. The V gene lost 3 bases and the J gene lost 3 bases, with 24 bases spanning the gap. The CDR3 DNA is TGTGCCAGAAGCTCGACCTATAATCGCATCCGAGCGTACACTGAAGCTTTCTTT. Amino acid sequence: CARSSTYNRIRAYTEAFF.

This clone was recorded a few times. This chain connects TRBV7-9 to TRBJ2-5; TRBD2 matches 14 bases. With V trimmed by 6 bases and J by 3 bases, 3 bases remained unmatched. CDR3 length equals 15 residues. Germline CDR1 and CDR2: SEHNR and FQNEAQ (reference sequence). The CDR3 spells CASRPGLAGEETQYF. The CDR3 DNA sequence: TGTGCCAGCAGGCCGGGACTAGCGGGGGAAGAGACCCAGTACTTC.

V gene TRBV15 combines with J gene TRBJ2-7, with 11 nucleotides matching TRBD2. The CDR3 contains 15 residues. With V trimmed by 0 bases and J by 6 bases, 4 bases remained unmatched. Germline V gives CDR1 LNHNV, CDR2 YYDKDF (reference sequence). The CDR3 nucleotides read TGTGCCACCAGCAGAGATATGGGGACTAGCGGCGAGCAGTACTTC. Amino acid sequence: CATSRDMGTSGEQYF.

CDR3 DNA sequence: TGTGCCAGCAGTGCTTCAGGGGGAATCCAATGGGGCTACACCTTC. It yields the protein CASSASGGIQWGYTF. The chain is built from TRBV28 and TRBJ1-2, with TRBD1 identical over 7 bases. The V segment lost 5 bases and the J segment 8 bases; nucleotides outside the gene matches: 14. The CDR3 covers 15 residues. From germline, CDR1 is MDHEN and CDR2 SYDVKM.

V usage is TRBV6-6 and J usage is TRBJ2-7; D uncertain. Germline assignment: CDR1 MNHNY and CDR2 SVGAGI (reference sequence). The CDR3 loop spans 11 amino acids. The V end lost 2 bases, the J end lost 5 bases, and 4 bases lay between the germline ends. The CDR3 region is CASSYGHEQYF. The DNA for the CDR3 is TGTGCCAGCAGTTACGGGCACGAGCAGTACTTC.

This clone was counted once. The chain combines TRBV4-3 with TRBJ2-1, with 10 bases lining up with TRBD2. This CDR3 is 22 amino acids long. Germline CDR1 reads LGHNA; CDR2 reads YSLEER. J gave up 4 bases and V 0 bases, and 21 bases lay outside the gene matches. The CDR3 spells CASSQDPRLAGATPYIYNEQFF. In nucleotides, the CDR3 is TGCGCCAGCAGCCAAGACCCGAGGCTAGCGGGGGCAACGCCATATATTTACAATGAGCAGTTCTTC.

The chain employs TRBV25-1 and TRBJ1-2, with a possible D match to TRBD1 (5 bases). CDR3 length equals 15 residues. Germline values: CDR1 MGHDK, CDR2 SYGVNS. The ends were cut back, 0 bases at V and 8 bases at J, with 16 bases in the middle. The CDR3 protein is CASSEYSGARRGYTF. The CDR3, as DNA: TGTGCCAGCAGTGAATACAGCGGGGCCCGACGGGGCTACACCTTC.

The CDR3 DNA sequence: TGTGCCAGCATCGACAGCTCTGGAAACACCATATATTTT. Amino acids: CASIDSSGNTIYF. This rearrangement joins TRBV28 to TRBJ1-3; D possibly corresponds to TRBD1 (5 bases). This CDR3 has 13 amino acids. V was shortened by 7 bases and J by 0 bases, with 7 bases between the two germline ends. Per the germline V gene, CDR1 is MDHEN and CDR2 is SYDVKM.

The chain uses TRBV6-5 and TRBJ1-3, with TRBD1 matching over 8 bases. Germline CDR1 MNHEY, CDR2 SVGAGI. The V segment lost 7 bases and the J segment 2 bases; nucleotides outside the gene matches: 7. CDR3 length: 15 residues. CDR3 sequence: CASTTGVLTGNTIYF. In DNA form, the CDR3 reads TGTGCCAGCACGACAGGGGTACTAACTGGAAACACCATATATTTT.

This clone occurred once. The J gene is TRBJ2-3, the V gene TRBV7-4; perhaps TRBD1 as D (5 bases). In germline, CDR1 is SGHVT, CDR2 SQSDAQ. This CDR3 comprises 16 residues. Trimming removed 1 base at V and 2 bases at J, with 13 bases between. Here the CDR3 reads CASSLEKGIITDTQYF. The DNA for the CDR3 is TGTGCCAGCAGCTTAGAAAAGGGGATAATCACAGATACGCAGTATTTT.

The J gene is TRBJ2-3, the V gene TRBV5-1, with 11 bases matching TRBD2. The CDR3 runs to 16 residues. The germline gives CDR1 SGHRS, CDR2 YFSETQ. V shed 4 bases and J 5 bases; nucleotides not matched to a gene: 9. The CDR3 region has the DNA TGCGCCAGCAGCCTCCGACTAGCGGGACGCCGAGATACGCAGTATTTT. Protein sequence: CASSLRLAGRRDTQYF.

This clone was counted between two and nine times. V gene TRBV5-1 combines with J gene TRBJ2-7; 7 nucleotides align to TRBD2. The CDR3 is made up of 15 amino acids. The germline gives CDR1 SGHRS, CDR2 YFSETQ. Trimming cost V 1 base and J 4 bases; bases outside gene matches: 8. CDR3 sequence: CASSLYPGEGYEQYF. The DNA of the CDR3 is TGCGCCAGCAGCTTGTACCCCGGGGAGGGTTACGAGCAGTACTTC.

CDR3 nucleotide sequence: TGTGCCAGCAGCGCACCCGGGAGGGGCGGTGAAAAACTGTTTTTT. It specifies CASSAPGRGGEKLFF. The chain couples TRBV6-5 to TRBJ1-4, with a weak D call TRBD1 (5 bases). The V end was cut by 6 bases, the J end by 7 bases, with 18 bases between. The CDR3 length is 15 residues. Germline CDR1 reads MNHEY; CDR2 reads SVGAGI.

The CDR3 loop is CASSLDGGTGSREQYF. CDR3 coding DNA: TGTGCCAGCAGCTTGGATGGGGGGACAGGTAGTAGGGAGCAGTACTTC. The chain combines TRBV5-4 with TRBJ2-5; TRBD1 agrees at 8 bases. CDR3 length: 16 amino acids. V shed 0 bases, J shed 11 bases, and the junction held 15 bases outside the gene matches. CDR1 and CDR2 (germline): SGHNT, YYREEE (reference sequence).

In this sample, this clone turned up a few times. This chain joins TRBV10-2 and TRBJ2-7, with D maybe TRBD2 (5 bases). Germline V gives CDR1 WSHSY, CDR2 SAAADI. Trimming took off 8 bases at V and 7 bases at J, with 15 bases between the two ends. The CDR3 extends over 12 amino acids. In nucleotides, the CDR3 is TGCGCCAGCGGGAGTCTTCTGGGAGAGCAGTACTTC. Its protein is CASGSLLGEQYF.

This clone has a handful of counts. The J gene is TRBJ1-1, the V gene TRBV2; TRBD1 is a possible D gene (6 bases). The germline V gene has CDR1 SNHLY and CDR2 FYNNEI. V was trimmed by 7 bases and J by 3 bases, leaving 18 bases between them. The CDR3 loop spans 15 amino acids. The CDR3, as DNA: TGTGCCAGCACCCTTGGGGGGGCCCAGGACACTGAAGCTTTCTTT. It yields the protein CASTLGGAQDTEAFF.